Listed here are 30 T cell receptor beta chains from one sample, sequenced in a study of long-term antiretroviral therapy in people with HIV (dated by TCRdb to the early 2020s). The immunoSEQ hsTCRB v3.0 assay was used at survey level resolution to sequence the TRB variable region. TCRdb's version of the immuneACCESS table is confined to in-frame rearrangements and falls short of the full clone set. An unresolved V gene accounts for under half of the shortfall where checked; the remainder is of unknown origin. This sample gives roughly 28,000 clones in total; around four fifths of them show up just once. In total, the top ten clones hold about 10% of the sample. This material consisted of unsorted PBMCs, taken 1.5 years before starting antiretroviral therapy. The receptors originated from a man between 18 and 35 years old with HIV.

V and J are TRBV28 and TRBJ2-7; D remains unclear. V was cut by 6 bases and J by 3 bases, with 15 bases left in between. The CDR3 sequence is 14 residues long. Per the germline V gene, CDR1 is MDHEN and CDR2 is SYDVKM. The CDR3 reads CASSRVGIYYEQYF. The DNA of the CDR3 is TGTGCCAGCAGCCGGGTGGGAATCTACTACGAGCAGTACTTC.

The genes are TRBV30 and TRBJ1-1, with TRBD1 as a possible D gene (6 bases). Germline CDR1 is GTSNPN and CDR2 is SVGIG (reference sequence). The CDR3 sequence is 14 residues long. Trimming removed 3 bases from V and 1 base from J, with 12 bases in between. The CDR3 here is CAWRGGLANTEAFF. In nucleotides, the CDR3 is TGTGCCTGGAGGGGGGGGCTGGCGAACACTGAAGCTTTCTTT.

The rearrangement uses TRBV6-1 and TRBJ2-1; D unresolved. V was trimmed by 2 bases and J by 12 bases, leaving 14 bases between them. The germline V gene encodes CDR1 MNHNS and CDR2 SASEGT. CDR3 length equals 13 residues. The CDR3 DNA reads TGTGCCAGCAGTGAAAGTCTTCTCGTTGCGCAGTTCTTC. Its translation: CASSESLLVAQFF.

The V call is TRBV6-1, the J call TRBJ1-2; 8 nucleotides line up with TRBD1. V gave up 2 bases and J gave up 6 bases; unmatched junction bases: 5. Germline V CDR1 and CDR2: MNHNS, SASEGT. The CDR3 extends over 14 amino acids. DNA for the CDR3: TGTGCCAGCAGTGAACCCGCAGGGGGCGATGGCTACACCTTC. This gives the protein CASSEPAGGDGYTF.

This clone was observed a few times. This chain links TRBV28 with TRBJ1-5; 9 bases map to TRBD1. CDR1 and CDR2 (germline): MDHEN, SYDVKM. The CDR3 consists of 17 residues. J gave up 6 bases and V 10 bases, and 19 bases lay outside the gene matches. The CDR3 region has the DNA TGTGCCACCCGTCCCGGGACAGGGAAGTGGGGACGTCAGCCCCAGCATTTT. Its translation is CATRPGTGKWGRQPQHF.

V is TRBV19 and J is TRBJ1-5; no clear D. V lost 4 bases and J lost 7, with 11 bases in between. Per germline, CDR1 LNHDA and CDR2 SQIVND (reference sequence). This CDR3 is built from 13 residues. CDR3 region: CASSRAVGQPQHF. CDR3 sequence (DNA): TGTGCCAGTAGTAGGGCAGTGGGGCAGCCCCAGCATTTT.

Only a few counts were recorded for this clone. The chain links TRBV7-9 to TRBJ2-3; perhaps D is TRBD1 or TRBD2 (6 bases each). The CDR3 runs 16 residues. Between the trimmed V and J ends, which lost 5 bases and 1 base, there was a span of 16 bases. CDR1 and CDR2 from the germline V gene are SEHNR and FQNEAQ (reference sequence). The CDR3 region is CASSTFGGRGTDTQYF. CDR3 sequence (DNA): TGTGCCAGCAGCACCTTTGGGGGGCGGGGCACAGATACGCAGTATTTT.

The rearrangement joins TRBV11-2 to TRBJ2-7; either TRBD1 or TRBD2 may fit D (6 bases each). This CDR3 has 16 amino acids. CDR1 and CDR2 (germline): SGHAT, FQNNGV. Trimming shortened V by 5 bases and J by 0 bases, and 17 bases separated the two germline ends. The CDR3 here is CASSRTGASSSYEQYF. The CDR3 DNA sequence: TGTGCCAGCAGCCGGACGGGGGCCTCGAGCTCCTACGAGCAGTACTTC. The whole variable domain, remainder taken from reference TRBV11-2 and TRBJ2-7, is EAGVAQSPRYKIIEKRQSVAFWCNPISGHATLYWYQQILGQGPKLLIQFQNNGVVDDSQLPKDRFSAERLKGVDSTLKIQPAKLEDSAVYLCASSRTGASSSYEQYFGPGTRLTVT.

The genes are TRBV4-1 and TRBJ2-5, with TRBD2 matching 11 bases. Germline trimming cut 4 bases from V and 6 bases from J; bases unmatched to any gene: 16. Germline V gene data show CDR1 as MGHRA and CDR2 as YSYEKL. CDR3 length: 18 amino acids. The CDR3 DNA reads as TGCGCCAGCAGCCCAAACCGATCCGGGACTAGCGGAGGCAAGACCCAGTACTTC. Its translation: CASSPNRSGTSGGKTQYF.

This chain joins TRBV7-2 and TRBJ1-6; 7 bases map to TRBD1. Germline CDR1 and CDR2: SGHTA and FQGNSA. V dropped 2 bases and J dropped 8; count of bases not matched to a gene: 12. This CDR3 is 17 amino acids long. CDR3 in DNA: TGTGCCAGCAGCTTATACAGGGGTCGCTTGGGGGATTCACCCCTCCACTTT. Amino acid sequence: CASSLYRGRLGDSPLHF. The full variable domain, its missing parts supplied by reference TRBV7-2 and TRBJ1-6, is GAGVSQSPSNKVTEKGKDVELRCDPISGHTALYWYRQSLGQGLEFLIYFQGNSAPDKSGLPSDRFSAERTGGSVSTLTIQRTQQEDSAVYLCASSLYRGRLGDSPLHFGNGTRLTVT.

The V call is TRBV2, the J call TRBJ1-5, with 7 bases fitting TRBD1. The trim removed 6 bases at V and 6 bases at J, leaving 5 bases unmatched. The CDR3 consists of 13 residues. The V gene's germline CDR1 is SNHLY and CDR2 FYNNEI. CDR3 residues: CASREQGTQPQHF. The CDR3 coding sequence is TGTGCCAGCAGAGAACAGGGGACTCAGCCCCAGCATTTT.

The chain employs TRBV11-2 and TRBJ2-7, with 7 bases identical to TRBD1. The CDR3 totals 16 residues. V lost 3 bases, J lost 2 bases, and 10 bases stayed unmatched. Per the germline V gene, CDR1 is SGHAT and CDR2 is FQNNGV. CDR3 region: CASSFGFTGVTYEQYF. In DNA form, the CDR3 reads TGTGCCAGCAGCTTTGGGTTCACAGGGGTAACCTACGAGCAGTACTTC.

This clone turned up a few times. CDR3 bases: TGTGCCAGCAGCCCCGGGACGGCTAGCAATCAGCCCCAGCATTTT. Amino acids: CASSPGTASNQPQHF. The chain links TRBV7-8 to TRBJ1-5; perhaps TRBD1 as D (5 bases). CDR1 is SGHVS, CDR2 FQNEAQ, per germline. The CDR3 is 15 amino acids. Trimming removed 5 bases from V and 0 bases from J, with 11 bases in between.

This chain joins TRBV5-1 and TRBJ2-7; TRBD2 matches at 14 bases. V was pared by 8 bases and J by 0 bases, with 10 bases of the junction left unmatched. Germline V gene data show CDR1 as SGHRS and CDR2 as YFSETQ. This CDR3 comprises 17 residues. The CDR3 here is CARGWTSGGHSSYEQYF. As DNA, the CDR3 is TGCGCCAGAGGGTGGACTAGCGGGGGGCATAGCTCCTACGAGCAGTACTTC.

The CDR3 region has the DNA TGTGCCAGCAGCGCAATACGGCCCACAGGGTTGATCTACAATGAGCAGTTCTTC. Its protein product is CASSAIRPTGLIYNEQFF. This chain connects TRBV7-2 to TRBJ2-1; TRBD1 might be the D (6 bases). There are 18 residues in the CDR3. V was cut by 5 bases and J by 3 bases, with 23 bases left in between. CDR1 is SGHTA and CDR2 is FQGNSA in the germline V gene.

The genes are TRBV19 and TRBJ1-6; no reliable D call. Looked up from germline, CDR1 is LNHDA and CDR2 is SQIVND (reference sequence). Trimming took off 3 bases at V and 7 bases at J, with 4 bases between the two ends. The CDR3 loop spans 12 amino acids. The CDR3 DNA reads TGTGCCAGTAGTATCGGGAATTCACCCCTCCACTTT. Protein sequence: CASSIGNSPLHF.

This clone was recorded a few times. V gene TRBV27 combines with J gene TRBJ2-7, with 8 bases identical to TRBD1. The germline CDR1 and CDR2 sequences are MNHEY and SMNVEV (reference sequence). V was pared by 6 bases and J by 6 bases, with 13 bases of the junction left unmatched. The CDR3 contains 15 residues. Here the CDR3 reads CASRGTGNGLGEQYF. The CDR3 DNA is TGTGCCAGCAGAGGGACAGGCAACGGGTTGGGCGAGCAGTACTTC.

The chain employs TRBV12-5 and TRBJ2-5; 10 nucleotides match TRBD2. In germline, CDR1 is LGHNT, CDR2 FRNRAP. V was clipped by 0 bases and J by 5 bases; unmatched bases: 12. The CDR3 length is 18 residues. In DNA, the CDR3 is TGTGCTAGTGGTTTGGTCGCTAGCGGGGGCCCCCGCAGGGAGACCCAGTACTTC. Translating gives CASGLVASGGPRRETQYF.

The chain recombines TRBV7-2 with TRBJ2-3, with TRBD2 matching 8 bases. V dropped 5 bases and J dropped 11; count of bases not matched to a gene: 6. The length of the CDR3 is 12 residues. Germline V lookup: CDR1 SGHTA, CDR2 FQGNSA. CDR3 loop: CASSPGLAGQYF. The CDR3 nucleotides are TGTGCCAGCAGCCCAGGGCTAGCGGGGCAGTATTTT.

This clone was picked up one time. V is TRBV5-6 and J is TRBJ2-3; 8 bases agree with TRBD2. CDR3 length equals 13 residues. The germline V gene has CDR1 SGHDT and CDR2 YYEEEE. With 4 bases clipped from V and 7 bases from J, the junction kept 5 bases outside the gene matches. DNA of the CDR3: TGTGCCAGCAGCCCCACTAGCGGCAATACGCAGTATTTT. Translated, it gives CASSPTSGNTQYF.

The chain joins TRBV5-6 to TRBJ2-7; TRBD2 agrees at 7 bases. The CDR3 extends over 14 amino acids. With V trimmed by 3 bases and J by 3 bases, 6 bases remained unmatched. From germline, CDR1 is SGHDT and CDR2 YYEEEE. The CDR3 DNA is TGTGCCAGCAGCTCAGGGAGGGAGATCTACGAGCAGTACTTC. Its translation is CASSSGREIYEQYF.

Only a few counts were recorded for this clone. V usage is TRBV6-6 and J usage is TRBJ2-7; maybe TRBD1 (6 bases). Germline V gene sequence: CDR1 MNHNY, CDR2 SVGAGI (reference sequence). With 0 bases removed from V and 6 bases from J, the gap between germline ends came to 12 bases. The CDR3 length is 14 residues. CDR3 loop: CASSYSGTKGEQYF. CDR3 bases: TGTGCCAGCAGTTACTCGGGGACAAAAGGCGAGCAGTACTTC.

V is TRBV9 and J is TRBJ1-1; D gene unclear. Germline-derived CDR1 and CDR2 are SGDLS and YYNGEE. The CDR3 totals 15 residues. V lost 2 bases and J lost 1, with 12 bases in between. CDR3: CASSVVLTGNTEAFF. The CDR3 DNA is TGTGCCAGCAGCGTTGTTCTCACCGGGAACACTGAAGCTTTCTTT. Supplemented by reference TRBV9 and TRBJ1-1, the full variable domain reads DSGVTQTPKHLITATGQRVTLRCSPRSGDLSVYWYQQSLDQGLQFLIQYYNGEERAKGNILERFSAQQFPDLHSELNLSSLELGDSALYFCASSVVLTGNTEAFFGQGTRLTVV.

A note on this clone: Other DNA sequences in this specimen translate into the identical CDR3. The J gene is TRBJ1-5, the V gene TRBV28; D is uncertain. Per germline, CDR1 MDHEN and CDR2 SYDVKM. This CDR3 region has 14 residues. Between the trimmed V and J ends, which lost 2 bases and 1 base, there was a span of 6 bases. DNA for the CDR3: TGTGCCAGCAGTTTACCGTCAAGCAATCAGCCCCAGCATTTT. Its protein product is CASSLPSSNQPQHF.

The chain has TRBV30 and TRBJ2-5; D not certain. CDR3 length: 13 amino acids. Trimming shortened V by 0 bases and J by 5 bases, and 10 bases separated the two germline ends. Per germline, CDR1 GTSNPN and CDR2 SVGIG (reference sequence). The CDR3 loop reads CAWSVLLSETQYF. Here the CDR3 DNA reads TGTGCCTGGAGTGTACTCCTCTCTGAGACCCAGTACTTC.

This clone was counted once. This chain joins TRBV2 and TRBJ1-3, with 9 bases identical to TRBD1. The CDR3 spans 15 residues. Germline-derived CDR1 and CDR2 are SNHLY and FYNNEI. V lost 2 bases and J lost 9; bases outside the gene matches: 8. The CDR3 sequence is CASSERGTGLSTIYF. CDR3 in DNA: TGTGCCAGCAGTGAACGGGGGACAGGGTTGAGCACCATATATTTT.

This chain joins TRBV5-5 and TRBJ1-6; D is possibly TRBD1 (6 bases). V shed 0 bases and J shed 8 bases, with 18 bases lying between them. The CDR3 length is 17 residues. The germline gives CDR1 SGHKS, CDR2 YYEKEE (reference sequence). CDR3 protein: CASSLGATGGPYSPLHF. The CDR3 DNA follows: TGTGCCAGCAGCTTGGGAGCAACCGGGGGCCCTTATTCACCCCTCCACTTT. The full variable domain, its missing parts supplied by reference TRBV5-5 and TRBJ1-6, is DAGVTQSPTHLIKTRGQQVTLRCSPISGHKSVSWYQQVLGQGPQFIFQYYEKEERGRGNFPDRFSARQFPNYSSELNVNALLLGDSALYLCASSLGATGGPYSPLHFGNGTRLTVT.

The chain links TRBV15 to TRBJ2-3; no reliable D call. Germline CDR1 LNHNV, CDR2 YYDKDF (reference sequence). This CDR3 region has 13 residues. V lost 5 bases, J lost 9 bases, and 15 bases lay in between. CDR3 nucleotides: TGTGCCACCAGCGACGGAGTGTTTTACACGCAGTATTTT. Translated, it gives CATSDGVFYTQYF.

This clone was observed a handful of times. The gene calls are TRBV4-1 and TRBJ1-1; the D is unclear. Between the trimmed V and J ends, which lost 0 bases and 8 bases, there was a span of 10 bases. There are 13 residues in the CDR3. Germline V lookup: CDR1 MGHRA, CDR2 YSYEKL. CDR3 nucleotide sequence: TGCGCCAGCAGCCAAGAAGCACGAAAAGAAGCTTTCTTT. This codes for CASSQEARKEAFF.

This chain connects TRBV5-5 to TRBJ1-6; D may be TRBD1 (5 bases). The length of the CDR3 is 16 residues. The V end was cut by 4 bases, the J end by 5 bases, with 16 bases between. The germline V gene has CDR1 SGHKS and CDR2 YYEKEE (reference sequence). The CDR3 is CASSLRGQWDNSPLHF. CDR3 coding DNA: TGTGCCAGCAGCCTGCGGGGCCAGTGGGATAATTCACCCCTCCACTTT.